The 10 T cell receptor beta chains below all came from one sample that was sequenced in a study of CD8+CD57+ T cells in acquired aplastic anemia (dated by TCRdb to 2017 to 2018). Sequencing was carried out with an Illumina HiSeq 2000. Profiling of TCR beta VDJ combinations and CDR3 sequences used genomic DNA as the template. The raw public data were reprocessed by TCRdb itself: fastp quality trimming at Q25, MiXCR clonotype calling, in-frame beta chains only. Here each entry gathers all rows of one CDR3 protein and keeps the most common genes and DNA. The sample table records just over 150,000 distinct CDR3 sequences; roughly 50% of these occur just once. 30% to 40% of the sample rests with the top ten. Flow cytometry had shown CD8+CD57+ cell expansion in the patients selected for sequencing. Material: sorted CD4+, CD8+, or CD8+CD57+ T cells (not recorded which) from PBMCs. Receptor source: a human donor with aplastic anemia.

The chain employs TRBV19 and TRBJ1-2; 7 nucleotides agree with TRBD1. From germline, CDR1 is LNHDA and CDR2 SQIVND (reference sequence). V dropped 4 bases and J dropped 4; count of bases not matched to a gene: 9. The CDR3 is 15 amino acids. The CDR3 region is CASSTTQGSSYGYTF. The CDR3 DNA is TGTGCCAGTAGTACGACACAGGGGTCCAGCTATGGCTACACCTTC.

This clonotype was counted at least ten times. This chain connects TRBV7-2 to TRBJ2-1; D remains ambiguous. Between the trimmed V and J ends, which lost 6 bases and 8 bases, there was a span of 20 bases. CDR3 length: 15 amino acids. Per the germline V gene, CDR1 is SGHTA and CDR2 is FQGNSA. In DNA form, the CDR3 reads TGTGCCAGCAGTCCCCGAAAGGGAACGAGAGATGAGCAGTTCTTC. Its translation: CASSPRKGTRDEQFF.

This clonotype turned up a few times. This rearrangement joins TRBV29-1 to TRBJ1-1, with 7 bases that match TRBD1. With 3 bases clipped from V and 1 base from J, the junction kept 5 bases outside the gene matches. From germline, CDR1 is SQVTM and CDR2 ANQGSEA. This CDR3 comprises 14 residues. The CDR3, as DNA: TGCAGCGTTGAGAACAGGGGAACGAACACTGAAGCTTTCTTT. It encodes CSVENRGTNTEAFF. The complete variable domain, with remaining parts taken from reference TRBV29-1 and TRBJ1-1, reads SAVISQKPSRDICQRGTSLTIQCQVDSQVTMMFWYRQQPGQSLTLIATANQGSEATYESGFVIDKFPISRPNLTFSTLTVSNMSPEDSSIYLCSVENRGTNTEAFFGQGTRLTVV.

Comment on this clonotype: The junction departs from germline at one end; a sequencing error may be responsible. This chain uses TRBV29-1 with TRBJ2-7; 9 nucleotides match TRBD1. Germline CDR1 is SQVTM and CDR2 is ANQGSEA. This CDR3 is built from 15 residues. CDR3 nucleotides: TGTGCCAGCAGCTCACCCGGGACAGGGATTTGGGAGCAGTACTTC. This codes for CASSSPGTGIWEQYF.

Note on this clonotype: This clone may be a read error of a much larger clone one base away. CDR3 DNA sequence: TGTGCCTGCGGGCAGGGGGCTTTGGACACCCAGTACTTC. Translation gives CACGQGALDTQYF. The chain recombines TRBV30 with TRBJ2-5, with 8 bases fitting TRBD1. J lost 8 bases, V lost 6 bases, and 11 bases had no gene match. Per germline, CDR1 GTSNPN and CDR2 SVGIG (reference sequence). The CDR3 loop spans 13 amino acids.

This clonotype occurred many times. The chain's CDR3 is CASSWGPESPTYEQYF. DNA of the CDR3: TGCGCCAGCAGCTGGGGCCCCGAATCCCCAACCTACGAGCAGTACTTC. The chain uses TRBV5-1 and TRBJ2-7; D possibly corresponds to TRBD1 (5 bases). CDR1 is SGHRS, CDR2 YFSETQ, per germline. The ends were cut back, 3 bases at V and 2 bases at J, with 18 bases in the middle. CDR3 size: 16 residues.

Comment on this clonotype: Compared with germline, one end of the junction differs, possibly owing to a read error. The chain has TRBV12-3 or TRBV12-4 and TRBJ2-3; tentatively, D is TRBD2 (5 bases). This CDR3 spans 13 amino acids. CDR3: CTSDRERTDTQYF. The DNA for the CDR3 is TGTACCAGCGACCGGGAACGCACAGATACGCAGTATTTT.

The V call is TRBV6-1, the J call TRBJ1-1, with 9 nucleotides matching TRBD1. There are 17 residues in the CDR3. V shed 5 bases, J shed 10 bases, and the junction held 20 bases outside the gene matches. CDR1 and CDR2 (germline): MNHNS, SASEGT. The CDR3 reads CASSTNSLRTGAWSAFF. The CDR3 DNA follows: TGTGCCAGCAGTACCAACTCCCTGAGGACAGGGGCCTGGTCAGCTTTCTTT.

The chain uses TRBV29-1 and TRBJ2-1; weak D call: TRBD2 (6 bases). Germline V gene data show CDR1 as SQVTM and CDR2 as ANQGSEA. V was pared by 6 bases and J by 7 bases, with 13 bases between. CDR3 length equals 12 residues. CDR3 amino acids: CSVDARGNEQFF. The CDR3 DNA reads as TGCAGCGTAGACGCCCGGGGGAATGAGCAGTTCTTC.

The J gene is TRBJ2-1, the V gene TRBV3-1; TRBD2 matches at 12 bases. In germline, CDR1 is LGHDT, CDR2 YNNKEL (reference sequence). The CDR3 contains 16 residues. Trimming took 6 bases from V and 5 from J; bases not matched to a gene: 8. CDR3 in DNA: TGTGCCAGCAGTTCCCTTTCTAGCGGGAGGGACAATGAGCAGTTCTTC. Translating gives CASSSLSSGRDNEQFF.